These T cell receptor beta chains were read from a single sample in a study of blood T cell repertoires in COVID-19. Assay: immunoSEQ multiplex PCR; the TCRdb copy retains only in-frame clones and omits some. This sample yields more than 85,000 clones, of which roughly 92% are seen a single time; approximately 5.1% belongs to the top ten. Sequencing used peripheral blood. These receptors were obtained from a man aged 70-80 years with acute or convalescent COVID-19. Both conserved end residues are part of each CDR3. Fields, in order: D gene, V gene, clone size, J gene, CDR3 protein, CDR3 DNA. D genes are given only for firm matches. Clone sizes are given selectively: once, few, many, or a class where the clone is expanded.

NA	TRBV6-1	once	TRBJ2-1	CASSDHQGWNEQFF	TGTGCCAGCAGTGATCATCAGGGTTGGAATGAGCAGTTCTTC
NA	TRBV5-1	NA	TRBJ1-2	CASSPDLVYGYTF	TGCGCCAGCAGCCCAGACTTGGTCTATGGCTACACCTTC
TRBD2	TRBV13	NA	TRBJ2-7	CASSLGRGTYEQYF	TGTGCCAGCAGCTTGGGGCGGGGGACCTACGAGCAGTACTTC
NA	TRBV7-2	NA	TRBJ2-1	CASSFGWGPNGMNEQFF	TGTGCCAGCAGCTTCGGTTGGGGGCCGAATGGAATGAATGAGCAGTTCTTC
NA	TRBV13	NA	TRBJ2-5	CASSPSVWETQYF	TGTGCCAGCAGCCCTAGCGTGTGGGAGACCCAGTACTTC
TRBD2	TRBV28	NA	TRBJ2-3	CASSRIPQDRAGFDTQYF	TGTGCCAGCAGCCGCATCCCCCAAGACAGAGCGGGATTCGATACGCAGTATTTT
NA	TRBV11-1	NA	TRBJ2-5	CASSLATNQETQYF	TGTGCCAGCAGCTTAGCTACTAACCAAGAGACCCAGTACTTC
NA	TRBV18	NA	TRBJ1-5	CASSPLGQSNQPQHF	TGTGCCAGCTCACCACTTGGACAGAGCAATCAGCCCCAGCATTTT
NA	TRBV5-4	NA	TRBJ2-7	CASRAQQVNEQYF	TGTGCCAGCAGGGCACAACAGGTCAACGAGCAGTACTTC
NA	TRBV11-2	NA	TRBJ1-1	CASSPEGGLGTEAFF	TGTGCCAGCAGCCCTGAGGGGGGGTTAGGCACTGAAGCTTTCTTT
NA	TRBV5-6	NA	TRBJ1-1	CASSPRGTEAFF	TGTGCCAGCAGCCCCAGGGGTACTGAAGCTTTCTTT
NA	TRBV19	NA	TRBJ1-2	CASKDRYYGYTF	TGTGCCAGTAAAGACAGGTACTATGGCTACACCTTC
TRBD1	TRBV7-9	NA	TRBJ1-4	CASSPGQGLSTNEKLFF	TGTGCCAGCAGCCCGGGACAGGGGTTATCAACTAATGAAAAACTGTTTTTT
TRBD2	TRBV7-8	NA	TRBJ2-1	CASSSISGAPNEQFF	TGTGCCAGCAGCTCCATTAGCGGGGCGCCCAATGAGCAGTTCTTC
NA	TRBV12-3/TRBV12-4	few	TRBJ1-3	CASGRESGNTIYF	TGTGCCAGCGGACGGGAGTCTGGAAACACCATATATTTT
TRBD1	TRBV27	NA	TRBJ2-3	CASSFPGQPTDTQYF	TGTGCCAGCAGTTTCCCGGGACAGCCCACAGATACGCAGTATTTT
TRBD1	TRBV7-2	NA	TRBJ1-2	CASSLEGGWGYTF	TGTGCCAGCAGCTTAGAAGGGGGCTGGGGCTACACCTTC
NA	TRBV7-9	NA	TRBJ2-7	CASSLRGEQYF	TGTGCCAGCAGCTTAAGGGGCGAGCAGTACTTC
NA	TRBV6-5	NA	TRBJ2-3	CASSHRDTYTDTQYF	TGTGCCAGCAGTCACCGGGACACCTACACAGATACGCAGTATTTT
NA	TRBV3-1/TRBV3-2	NA	TRBJ1-2	CASSSIQGRGYTF	TGTGCCAGCAGCAGTATTCAGGGTCGCGGCTACACCTTC
NA	TRBV21-1	once	TRBJ1-2	CASSKERTTNYGYTF	TGTGCCAGCAGCAAAGAGCGGACGACTAACTATGGCTACACCTTC
NA	TRBV9	NA	TRBJ1-5	CASSVGTVNQPQHF	TGTGCCAGCAGCGTAGGGACAGTGAATCAGCCCCAGCATTTT
TRBD2	TRBV28	NA	TRBJ2-1	CASSPTSGRYNEQFF	TGTGCCAGCAGTCCGACTAGCGGGAGGTACAATGAGCAGTTCTTC
NA	TRBV30	NA	TRBJ2-5	CAWKGGVTQYF	TGTGCCTGGAAAGGGGGGGTGACCCAGTACTTC
TRBD1	TRBV6-5	NA	TRBJ2-7	CASSPQTRGPKYF	TGTGCCAGCAGTCCGCAGACCAGGGGGCCAAAGTACTTC
NA	TRBV29-1	NA	TRBJ1-1	CSAQDAEAFF	TGCAGTGCACAGGACGCTGAAGCTTTCTTT
NA	TRBV7-3	NA	TRBJ1-6	CASSLGADSPLHF	TGTGCCAGCAGTCTAGGGGCTGATTCACCCCTCCACTTT
TRBD2	TRBV11-2	NA	TRBJ2-3	CASSAGTSGRGTDTQYF	TGTGCCAGCAGCGCTGGGACTAGCGGGAGGGGGACAGATACGCAGTATTTT
TRBD1	TRBV10-3	NA	TRBJ1-1	CAIRDTGTENTEAFF	TGTGCCATCAGGGACACCGGGACAGAGAACACTGAAGCTTTCTTT
NA	TRBV7-9	NA	TRBJ2-7	CASSLNLLSYEQYF	TGTGCCAGCAGCTTAAATCTACTCTCCTACGAGCAGTACTTC
NA	TRBV19	NA	TRBJ2-3	CASSDRWSTDTQYF	TGTGCCAGTAGCGACAGGTGGAGCACAGATACGCAGTATTTT
NA	TRBV19	NA	TRBJ2-5	CASSSGTTKTQYF	TGTGCCAGTAGTTCAGGGACAACGAAGACCCAGTACTTC
NA	TRBV5-1	NA	TRBJ1-2	CASSLVGPGGYTF	TGCGCCAGCAGCTTGGTTGGGCCTGGAGGCTACACCTTC